This passage covers 26 T cell receptor beta chains from one sample sequenced in a study of OX40 agonist ivuxolimab in advanced cancers. Assay used: immunoSEQ multiplex PCR; TCRdb lists only in-frame clones, some missing. The profile shows around 72,000 clones, about 90% of them singletons. Here the sequenced sample was CD4+ or CD8+ T cells sorted from blood, taken in a trial of the OX40 agonist ivuxolimab. Receptors originate from an adult with an advanced solid tumor such as melanoma, head and neck, liver or kidney cancer.

This clone was seen a handful of times. This chain links TRBV18 with TRBJ1-1, with 8 bases aligning to TRBD1. CDR3 length: 13 amino acids. Germline V gene data show CDR1 as KGHSH and CDR2 as LQKENI. V lost 5 bases and J lost 8; bases outside the gene matches: 7. CDR3 DNA: TGTGCCAGCTCAAATAGACAGGGGTTAGAAGCTTTCTTT. This translates into CASSNRQGLEAFF. Complete variable domain (other parts from reference TRBV18 and TRBJ1-1): NAGVMQNPRHLVRRRGQEARLRCSPMKGHSHVYWYRQLPEEGLKFMVYLQKENIIDESGMPKERFSAEFPKEGPSILRIQQVVRGDSAAYFCASSNRQGLEAFFGQGTRLTVV.

The table lists this clone with a few counts. Within the sample, other DNA sequences also encode this same CDR3. V usage is TRBV19 and J usage is TRBJ2-5; D is unresolved. The V and J ends lost 0 bases and 2 bases respectively, with 7 bases between them. CDR1 and CDR2 (germline): LNHDA, SQIVND (reference sequence). The CDR3 length is 14 residues. CDR3 residues: CASSIDHAQETQYF. The CDR3 nucleotides read TGTGCCAGTAGTATAGATCATGCTCAAGAGACCCAGTACTTC.

The chain employs TRBV7-8 and TRBJ1-1, with no clear D. The V end was cut by 4 bases, the J end by 0 bases, with 9 bases between. CDR3 size: 14 residues. The germline gives CDR1 SGHVS, CDR2 FQNEAQ. This CDR3 is CASSSDGLNTEAFF. The CDR3 region has the DNA TGTGCCAGCAGCTCTGACGGACTGAACACTGAAGCTTTCTTT.

The chain recombines TRBV5-1 with TRBJ2-7; possible D gene TRBD1, 10 bases. V was cut by 4 bases and J by 3 bases, with 17 bases left in between. From germline, CDR1 is SGHRS and CDR2 YFSETQ. The CDR3 sequence is 15 residues long. The CDR3 coding sequence is TGCGCCAGCAGCGCGGGGGGGACAGGGGACTACGAGCAGTACTTC. This gives the protein CASSAGGTGDYEQYF.

The chain employs TRBV30 and TRBJ2-1; D is uncertain. Germline CDR1 is GTSNPN and CDR2 is SVGIG (reference sequence). The CDR3 has 16 amino acids. V was cut by 3 bases and J by 0 bases, with 15 bases left in between. CDR3 in amino acids: CAWSSRGGVSYNEQFF. The CDR3 region has the DNA TGTGCCTGGAGCAGTCGTGGTGGGGTCTCCTACAATGAGCAGTTCTTC. The variable domain in full, completed from reference TRBV30 and TRBJ2-1, reads SQTIHQWPATLVQPVGSPLSLECTVEGTSNPNLYWYRQAAGRGLQLLFYSVGIGQISSEVPQNLSASRPQDRQFILSSKKLLLSDSGFYLCAWSSRGGVSYNEQFFGPGTRLTVL.

The chain employs TRBV27 and TRBJ1-5, with no clear D. The germline CDR1 and CDR2 sequences are MNHEY and SMNVEV (reference sequence). V was trimmed by 4 bases and J by 0 bases, leaving 10 bases between them. The CDR3 extends over 15 amino acids. DNA of the CDR3: TGTGCCAGCAGTTCGGACGGCCTTAGCAATCAGCCCCAGCATTTT. Its protein product is CASSSDGLSNQPQHF.

The chain uses TRBV7-3 and TRBJ2-1; 11 nucleotides match TRBD2. The J segment lost 3 bases and the V segment lost 6 bases, leaving 4 bases of the junction unmatched. Germline V CDR1 and CDR2: SGHTA, FQGTGA. The CDR3 has 15 amino acids. CDR3 protein: CASRPTSGSYNEQFF. The CDR3 bases are TGTGCCAGCAGACCAACTAGCGGGAGCTACAATGAGCAGTTCTTC.

The chain combines TRBV6-5 with TRBJ1-2; 9 positions match TRBD1. Trimming removed 4 bases from V and 5 bases from J; junction bases left unmatched: 5. Germline-derived CDR1 and CDR2 are MNHEY and SVGAGI. The CDR3 runs to 14 residues. The CDR3 region has the DNA TGTGCCAGCAGTTTCACAGGGGGCTCGTATGGCTACACCTTC. Translating it yields CASSFTGGSYGYTF.

The CDR3 nucleotides read TGTGCCAGCAGTGGGGGGGTGAGGGACGAGCAGTACTTC. Translating gives CASSGGVRDEQYF. The V gene is TRBV6-1, the J gene TRBJ2-7; TRBD2 is a possible D gene (6 bases). Trimming removed 4 bases at V and 5 bases at J, with 12 bases between. Germline assignment: CDR1 MNHNS and CDR2 SASEGT. The CDR3 has 13 amino acids.

This sequence joins TRBV29-1 and TRBJ1-5, with a possible D match to TRBD1 (5 bases). The CDR3 runs to 13 residues. Germline V gene lookup returns CDR1 SQVTM and CDR2 ANQGSEA. Trimming took off 4 bases at V and 1 base at J, with 8 bases between the two ends. The DNA for the CDR3 is TGCAGCGTTGGGTGGGGCAGCAATCAGCCCCAGCATTTT. As protein: CSVGWGSNQPQHF.

The J gene is TRBJ1-4, the V gene TRBV7-9; D is perhaps TRBD1 (5 bases). V was trimmed by 1 base and J by 4 bases, leaving 13 bases between them. This CDR3 region has 16 residues. Per germline, CDR1 SEHNR and CDR2 FQNEAQ (reference sequence). The CDR3 region is CASSLGSGRVNEKLFF. The CDR3 DNA reads as TGTGCCAGCAGCTTAGGTTCGGGCAGGGTTAATGAAAAACTGTTTTTT. The full variable domain, its missing parts supplied by reference TRBV7-9 and TRBJ1-4, is DTGVSQNPRHKITKRGQNVTFRCDPISEHNRLYWYRQTLGQGPEFLTYFQNEAQLEKSRLLSDRFSAERPKGSFSTLEIQRTEQGDSAMYLCASSLGSGRVNEKLFFGSGTQLSVL.

The chain has TRBV27 and TRBJ1-6; D not certain. Trimming stripped 6 bases from V and 7 bases from J, with 1 base between. Per germline, CDR1 MNHEY and CDR2 SMNVEV (reference sequence). This CDR3 has 10 residues. This CDR3 reads CASRNSPLHF. Here the CDR3 DNA reads TGTGCCAGCAGGAATTCACCCCTCCACTTT.

The chain links TRBV7-2 to TRBJ2-7; 10 bases are a match to TRBD1. Germline V gene data show CDR1 as SGHTA and CDR2 as FQGNSA. The CDR3 has 15 residues. V gave up 5 bases and J gave up 5 bases; unmatched junction bases: 9. DNA for the CDR3: TGTGCCAGCAGCCCTCGACAGGGGGCTGGGGACGAGCAGTACTTC. Its protein product is CASSPRQGAGDEQYF.

The CDR3 nucleotides read TGTGCCAGCAGTGAGGTAGCGGGAATTAATGAGCAGTTCTTC. It is translated as CASSEVAGINEQFF. This chain links TRBV6-4 with TRBJ2-1; 8 bases map to TRBD2. This CDR3 is 14 amino acids long. Losses at the gene ends were 3 bases for V and 7 bases for J; bases not matched to a gene: 5. CDR1 MRHNA and CDR2 SNTAGT come from the germline V gene.

This clone appeared a few times. CDR3 in amino acids: CASSLTAGAAGELFF. The DNA of the CDR3 is TGCGCCAGCAGCTTGACAGCGGGGGCCGCCGGGGAGCTGTTTTTT. The J gene is TRBJ2-2, the V gene TRBV5-1; 8 bases match TRBD2. V shed 1 base, J shed 6 bases, and the junction held 5 bases outside the gene matches. This CDR3 has 15 amino acids. Germline CDR1 and CDR2: SGHRS and YFSETQ.

V gene TRBV2 combines with J gene TRBJ2-3; possible D gene TRBD2, 7 bases. The CDR3 totals 15 residues. Trimming shortened V by 1 base and J by 6 bases, and 14 bases separated the two germline ends. Germline lookup yields CDR1 SNHLY and CDR2 FYNNEI. The CDR3 coding sequence is TGTGCCAGCAGTGAAGGGACTAGAGGGGGGGATACGCAGTATTTT. Its protein product is CASSEGTRGGDTQYF.

The chain has TRBV10-2 and TRBJ1-6, with 7 bases fitting TRBD1. This CDR3 region has 15 residues. CDR1 is WSHSY, CDR2 SAAADI, per germline. The ends lost 7 bases at V and 6 bases at J; junction bases unmatched: 9. The CDR3 DNA reads TGCGCCAGCACCCCTGGACAGGAATCTAATTCACCCCTCCACTTT. This codes for CASTPGQESNSPLHF.

The CDR3 reads CASSQTTSGSYEQYF. The DNA of the CDR3 is TGTGCCAGCAGCCAGACGACTAGCGGCTCCTACGAGCAGTACTTC. The V gene is TRBV7-8, the J gene TRBJ2-7; 9 bases are a match to TRBD2. V was pared by 5 bases and J by 0 bases, with 5 bases of the junction left unmatched. CDR1 and CDR2 from the germline V gene are SGHVS and FQNEAQ. The CDR3 covers 15 residues.

This clone was detected a few times. This chain uses TRBV6-5 with TRBJ1-6, with 7 bases that match TRBD1. The CDR3 is made up of 14 amino acids. The germline gives CDR1 MNHEY, CDR2 SVGAGI. With V trimmed by 6 bases and J by 9 bases, 8 bases remained unmatched. Here the CDR3 DNA reads TGTGCCAGCAGACTATGGGACAGTTCTTCACCCCTCCACTTT. Encoded protein: CASRLWDSSSPLHF.

This clone was observed once. The chain has TRBV21-1 and TRBJ2-2. TRBV21-1 is termed a pseudogene. The CDR3 has 15 amino acids. DNA for the CDR3: TGTGCCAGCGGCACTGGGGGTTCGAACACCGGGGAGCTGTTTTTT. It codes for CASGTGGSNTGELFF.

The gene calls are TRBV5-1 and TRBJ2-7; 8 bases map to TRBD1. The CDR3 is 14 amino acids. Per the germline V gene, CDR1 is SGHRS and CDR2 is YFSETQ. The J segment lost 5 bases and the V segment lost 3 bases, leaving 7 bases of the junction unmatched. CDR3 region: CASSSGDRIHEQYF. Written as DNA, the CDR3 is TGCGCCAGCAGCTCGGGGGACAGGATCCACGAGCAGTACTTC.

The chain is built from TRBV2 and TRBJ1-5; D gene uncertain. CDR1 is SNHLY and CDR2 is FYNNEI in the germline V gene. This CDR3 comprises 11 residues. Deletions cut 10 bases from V and 0 bases from J, with 4 bases between. The CDR3 loop is CAIYSNQPQHF. CDR3 DNA sequence: TGTGCCATCTATAGCAATCAGCCCCAGCATTTT.

V usage is TRBV7-2 and J usage is TRBJ2-5; a possible D gene is TRBD1 (5 bases). V was trimmed by 3 bases and J by 5 bases, leaving 10 bases between them. From germline, CDR1 is SGHTA and CDR2 FQGNSA. This CDR3 has 13 amino acids. The CDR3 region has the DNA TGTGCCAGCAGCTTTCAGGGAATTGAGACCCAGTACTTC. Translating it yields CASSFQGIETQYF.

The chain has TRBV6-5 and TRBJ1-1, with D maybe TRBD1 (5 bases). Trimming removed 2 bases from V and 4 bases from J, with 5 bases in between. The CDR3 runs to 12 residues. Germline V lookup: CDR1 MNHEY, CDR2 SVGAGI. As DNA, the CDR3 is TGTGCCAGCAGTTACGGGGGCACTGAAGCTTTCTTT. It translates to CASSYGGTEAFF.

This chain uses TRBV2 with TRBJ1-4; the D gene is possibly TRBD1 (6 bases). Trimming pared 6 bases from V and 0 bases from J, leaving 11 bases between. The CDR3 is 15 amino acids. The V gene's germline CDR1 is SNHLY and CDR2 FYNNEI. CDR3 protein: CASRGRTATNEKLFF. CDR3 nucleotides: TGTGCCAGCAGGGGGCGGACAGCAACTAATGAAAAACTGTTTTTT.

This sequence joins TRBV6-6 and TRBJ1-1, with D possibly being TRBD1 (5 bases). CDR1 MNHNY and CDR2 SVGAGI come from the germline V gene (reference sequence). CDR3 size: 15 residues. The V and J ends lost 2 bases and 1 base respectively, with 11 bases between them. CDR3 residues: CASSYGGRWNTEAFF. For the CDR3, the DNA is TGTGCCAGCAGTTACGGGGGACGGTGGAACACTGAAGCTTTCTTT.